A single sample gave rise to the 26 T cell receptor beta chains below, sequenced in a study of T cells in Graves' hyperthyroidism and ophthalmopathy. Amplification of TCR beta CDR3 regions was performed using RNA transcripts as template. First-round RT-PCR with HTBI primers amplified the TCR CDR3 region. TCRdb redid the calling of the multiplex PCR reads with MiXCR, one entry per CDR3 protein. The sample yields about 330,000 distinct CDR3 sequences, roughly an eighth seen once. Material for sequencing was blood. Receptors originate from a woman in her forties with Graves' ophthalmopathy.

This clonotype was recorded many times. The CDR3 DNA follows: TGTGCCAGCAGTCCAATACTACTGGAGACCCAGTACTTC. Amino acids: CASSPILLETQYF. The gene calls are TRBV28 and TRBJ2-5, with D uncertain. The CDR3 length is 13 residues. V was trimmed by 5 bases and J by 5 bases, leaving 12 bases between them. Germline V lookup: CDR1 MDHEN, CDR2 SYDVKM.

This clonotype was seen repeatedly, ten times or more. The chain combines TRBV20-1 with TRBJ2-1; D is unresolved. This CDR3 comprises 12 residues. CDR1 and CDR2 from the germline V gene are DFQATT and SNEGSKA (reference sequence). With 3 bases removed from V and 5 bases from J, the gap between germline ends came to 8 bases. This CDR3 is CSASGQDNEQFF. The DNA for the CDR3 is TGCAGTGCTAGTGGCCAGGACAATGAGCAGTTCTTC.

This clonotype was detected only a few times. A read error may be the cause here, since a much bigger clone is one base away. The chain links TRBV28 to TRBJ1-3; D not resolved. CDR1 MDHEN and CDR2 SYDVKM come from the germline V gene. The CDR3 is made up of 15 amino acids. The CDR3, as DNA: TGTGCCGGCAGTTTGCCGACTCTCTCTGGAAACACCATATATTTT. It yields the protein CAGSLPTLSGNTIYF.

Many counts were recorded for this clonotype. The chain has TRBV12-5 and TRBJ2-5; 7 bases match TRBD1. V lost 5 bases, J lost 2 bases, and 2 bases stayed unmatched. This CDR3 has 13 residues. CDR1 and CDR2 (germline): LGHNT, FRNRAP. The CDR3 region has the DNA TGTGCTAGTGGTCGACAGGGTCAAGAGACCCAGTACTTC. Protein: CASGRQGQETQYF.

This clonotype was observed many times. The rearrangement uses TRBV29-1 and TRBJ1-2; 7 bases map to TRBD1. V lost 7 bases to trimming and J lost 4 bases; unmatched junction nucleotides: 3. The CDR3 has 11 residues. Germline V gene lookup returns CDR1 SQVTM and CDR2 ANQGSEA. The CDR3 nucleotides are TGCAGCGCGCGGACAGGCTATGGCTACACCTTC. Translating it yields CSARTGYGYTF.

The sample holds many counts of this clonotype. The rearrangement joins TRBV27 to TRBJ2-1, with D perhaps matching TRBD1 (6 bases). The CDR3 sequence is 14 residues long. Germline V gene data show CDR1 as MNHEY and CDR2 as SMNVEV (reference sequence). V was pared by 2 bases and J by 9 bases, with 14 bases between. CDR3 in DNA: TGTGCCAGCAGTTTAGGCCGTCAGGGGAGTGAGCAGTTCTTC. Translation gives CASSLGRQGSEQFF.

This chain's CDR3 is CASSLQRTVGTGELFF. The CDR3 DNA reads TGTGCCAGCAGCTTACAGAGGACAGTCGGTACCGGGGAGCTGTTTTTT. J is TRBJ2-2 and V is TRBV7-9; D may be TRBD1 (6 bases). Germline CDR1 SEHNR, CDR2 FQNEAQ (reference sequence). Trimming removed 2 bases at V and 5 bases at J, with 15 bases between. The CDR3 is 16 residues long.

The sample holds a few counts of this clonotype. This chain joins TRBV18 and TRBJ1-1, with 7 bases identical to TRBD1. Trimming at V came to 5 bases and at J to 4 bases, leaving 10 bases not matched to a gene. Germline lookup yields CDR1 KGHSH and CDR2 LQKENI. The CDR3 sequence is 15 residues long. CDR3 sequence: CASSAYGAGGTEAFF. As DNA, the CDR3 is TGTGCCAGCTCAGCATATGGGGCAGGGGGCACTGAAGCTTTCTTT.

The CDR3 sequence is CASSLPTGVEETQYF. CDR3 bases: TGTGCCAGCAGCCTTCCGACAGGGGTTGAGGAGACCCAGTACTTC. The chain carries TRBV5-4 and TRBJ2-5; 8 positions match TRBD1. CDR3 size: 15 residues. The J segment lost 5 bases and the V segment lost 4 bases, leaving 10 bases of the junction unmatched. In germline, CDR1 is SGHNT, CDR2 YYREEE (reference sequence).

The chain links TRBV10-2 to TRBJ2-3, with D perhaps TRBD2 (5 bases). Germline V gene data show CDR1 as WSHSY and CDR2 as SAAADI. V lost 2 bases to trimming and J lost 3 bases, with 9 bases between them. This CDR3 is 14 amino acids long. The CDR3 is CASSERTQTDTQYF. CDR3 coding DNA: TGCGCCAGCAGTGAGCGGACTCAAACAGATACGCAGTATTTT.

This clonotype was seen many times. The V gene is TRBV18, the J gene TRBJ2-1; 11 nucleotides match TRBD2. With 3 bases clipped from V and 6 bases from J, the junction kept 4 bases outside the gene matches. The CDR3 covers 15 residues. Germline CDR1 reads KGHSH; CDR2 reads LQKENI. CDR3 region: CASSPLLAGVNEQFF. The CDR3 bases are TGTGCCAGCTCACCTCTACTAGCGGGAGTCAATGAGCAGTTCTTC.

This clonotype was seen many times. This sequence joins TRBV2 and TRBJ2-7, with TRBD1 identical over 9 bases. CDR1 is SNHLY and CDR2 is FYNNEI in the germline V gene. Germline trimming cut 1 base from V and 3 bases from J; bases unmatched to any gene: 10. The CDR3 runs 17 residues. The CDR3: CASSEVGQGPNGYEQYF. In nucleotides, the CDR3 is TGTGCCAGCAGTGAAGTGGGACAGGGACCCAACGGCTACGAGCAGTACTTC. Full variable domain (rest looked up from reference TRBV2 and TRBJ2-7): EPEVTQTPSHQVTQMGQEVILRCVPISNHLYFYWYRQILGQKVEFLVSFYNNEISEKSEIFDDQFSVERPDGSNFTLKIRSTKLEDSAMYFCASSEVGQGPNGYEQYFGPGTRLTVT.

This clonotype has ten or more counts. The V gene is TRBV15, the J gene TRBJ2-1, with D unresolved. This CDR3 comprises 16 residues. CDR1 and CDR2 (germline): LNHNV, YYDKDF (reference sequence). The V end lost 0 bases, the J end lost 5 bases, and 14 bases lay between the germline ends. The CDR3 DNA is TGTGCCACCAGCAGAGATTTGGTGCGTGGCAACAATGAGCAGTTCTTC. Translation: CATSRDLVRGNNEQFF.

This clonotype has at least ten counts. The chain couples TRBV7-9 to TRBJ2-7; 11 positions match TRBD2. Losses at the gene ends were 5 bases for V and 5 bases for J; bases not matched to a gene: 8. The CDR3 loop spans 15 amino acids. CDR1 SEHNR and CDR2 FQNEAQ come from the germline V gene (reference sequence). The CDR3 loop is CASSERALAGDEQYF. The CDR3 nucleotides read TGTGCCAGCAGCGAAAGAGCACTAGCGGGAGACGAGCAGTACTTC.

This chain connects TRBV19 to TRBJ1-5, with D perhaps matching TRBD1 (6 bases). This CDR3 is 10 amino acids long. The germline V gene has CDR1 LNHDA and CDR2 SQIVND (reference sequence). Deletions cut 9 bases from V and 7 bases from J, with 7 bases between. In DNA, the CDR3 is TGTGCCAGCGGACAGCAGCCCCAGCATTTT. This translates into CASGQQPQHF.

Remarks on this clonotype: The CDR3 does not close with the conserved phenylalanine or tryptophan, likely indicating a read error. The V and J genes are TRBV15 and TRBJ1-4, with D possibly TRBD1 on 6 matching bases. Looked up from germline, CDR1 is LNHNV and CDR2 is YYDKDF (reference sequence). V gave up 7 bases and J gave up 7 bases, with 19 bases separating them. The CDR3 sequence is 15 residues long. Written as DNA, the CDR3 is TGTGCCACCAACGCGCTTGGGAGAGGGGGTGAAAAACTGTTTGTT. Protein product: CATNALGRGGEKLFV.

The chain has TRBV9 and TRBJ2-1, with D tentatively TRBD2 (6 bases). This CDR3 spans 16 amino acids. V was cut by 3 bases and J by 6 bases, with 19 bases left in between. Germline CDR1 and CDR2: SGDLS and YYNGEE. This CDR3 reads CASSGGAVGGVNEQFF. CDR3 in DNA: TGTGCCAGCAGCGGTGGGGCCGTAGGAGGGGTCAATGAGCAGTTCTTC.

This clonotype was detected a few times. The CDR3: CSARLTGGVPEQFF. Here the CDR3 DNA reads TGCAGTGCTAGGCTTACCGGGGGGGTGCCTGAGCAGTTCTTC. The rearrangement uses TRBV20-1 and TRBJ2-1; TRBD2 matches 8 bases. This CDR3 comprises 14 residues. V lost 3 bases and J lost 9; bases outside the gene matches: 10. Germline V gene sequence: CDR1 DFQATT, CDR2 SNEGSKA (reference sequence).

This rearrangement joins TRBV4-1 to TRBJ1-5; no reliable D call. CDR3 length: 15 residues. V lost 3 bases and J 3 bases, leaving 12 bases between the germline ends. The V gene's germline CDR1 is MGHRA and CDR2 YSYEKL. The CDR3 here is CASSQAGVVNQPQHF. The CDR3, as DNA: TGCGCCAGCAGCCAGGCTGGGGTGGTCAATCAGCCCCAGCATTTT.

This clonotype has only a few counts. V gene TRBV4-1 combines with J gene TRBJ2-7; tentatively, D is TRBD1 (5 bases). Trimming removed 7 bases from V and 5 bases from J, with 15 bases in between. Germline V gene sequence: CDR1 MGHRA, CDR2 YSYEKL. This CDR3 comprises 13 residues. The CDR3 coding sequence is TGCGCCAGCACCAGGGCCTCCACCCACGAGCAGTACTTC. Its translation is CASTRASTHEQYF.

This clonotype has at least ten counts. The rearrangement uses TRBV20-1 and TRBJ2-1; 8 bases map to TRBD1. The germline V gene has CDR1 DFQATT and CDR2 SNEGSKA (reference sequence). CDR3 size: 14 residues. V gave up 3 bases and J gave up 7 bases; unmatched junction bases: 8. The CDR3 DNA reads TGCAGTGCTAGGGCCAGGGGGCGAGAAAATGAGCAGTTCTTC. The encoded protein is CSARARGRENEQFF.

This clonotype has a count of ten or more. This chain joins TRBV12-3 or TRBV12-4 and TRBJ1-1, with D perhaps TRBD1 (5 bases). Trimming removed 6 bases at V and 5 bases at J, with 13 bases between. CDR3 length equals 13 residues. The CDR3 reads CASSPQGITEAFF. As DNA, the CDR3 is TGTGCCAGCAGCCCCCAGGGAATAACTGAAGCTTTCTTT.

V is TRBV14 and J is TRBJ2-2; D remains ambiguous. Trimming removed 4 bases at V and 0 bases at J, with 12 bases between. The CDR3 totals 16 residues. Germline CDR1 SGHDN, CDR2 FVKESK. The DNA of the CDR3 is TGTGCCAGCAGCCCCCAGATTATTTCGAACACCGGGGAGCTGTTTTTT. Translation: CASSPQIISNTGELFF.

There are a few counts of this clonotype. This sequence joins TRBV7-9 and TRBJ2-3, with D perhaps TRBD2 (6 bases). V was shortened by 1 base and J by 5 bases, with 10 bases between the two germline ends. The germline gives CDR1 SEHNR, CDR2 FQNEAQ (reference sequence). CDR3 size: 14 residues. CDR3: CASSLDGSLDTQYF. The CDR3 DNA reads TGTGCCAGCAGCTTAGACGGGAGTTTAGATACGCAGTATTTT. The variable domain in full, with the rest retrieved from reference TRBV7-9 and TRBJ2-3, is DTGVSQNPRHKITKRGQNVTFRCDPISEHNRLYWYRQTLGQGPEFLTYFQNEAQLEKSRLLSDRFSAERPKGSFSTLEIQRTEQGDSAMYLCASSLDGSLDTQYFGPGTRLTVL.

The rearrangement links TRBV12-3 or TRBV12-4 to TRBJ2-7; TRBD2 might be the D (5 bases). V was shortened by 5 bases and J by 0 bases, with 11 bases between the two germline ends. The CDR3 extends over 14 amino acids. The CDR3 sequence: CASSQSGFSYEQYF. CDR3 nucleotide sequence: TGTGCCAGCAGTCAAAGCGGATTCTCCTACGAGCAGTACTTC.

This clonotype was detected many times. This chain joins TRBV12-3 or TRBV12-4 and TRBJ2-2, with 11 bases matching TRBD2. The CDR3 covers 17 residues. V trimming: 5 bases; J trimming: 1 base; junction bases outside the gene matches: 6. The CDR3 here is CASSHLSGGENTGELFF. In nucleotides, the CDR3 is TGTGCCAGCAGTCACCTTAGCGGGGGGGAGAACACCGGGGAGCTGTTTTTT.